This paragraph reports one TCR beta chain. Germline CDR1 and CDR2: SGHAT and FQNNGV. V gave up 1 base and J gave up 7 bases; unmatched junction bases: 8. The CDR3 is 15 residues long. Sequencing was performed with immunoSEQ multiplex PCR; in TCRdb, only in-frame clones are kept and a portion is missing. In the table there are 15,000 to 20,000 clones, approximately 80% of which are singletons. These data come from a study of OX40 agonist ivuxolimab in advanced cancers. The overall study: An agonistic anti-OX40 (CD134) antibody, ivuxolimab, was used to treat the patients. Subjects had a mean age of about 65 years, with a range of roughly 20 to 79; around 83% were male.

The sequence derives from an adult with an advanced solid tumor such as melanoma, head and neck, liver or kidney cancer. The chain recombines TRBV11-2 with TRBJ2-7, with 9 positions matching TRBD2. This specimen was CD4+ or CD8+ T cells sorted from blood, taken in a trial of the OX40 agonist ivuxolimab. Written as DNA, the CDR3 is TGTGCCAGCAGCTTAGGGGTAGTAGCGGGAGATGAGCAGTACTTC. Protein: CASSLGVVAGDEQYF.